Presented here are 30 T cell receptor beta chains from one specimen sequenced in a study of blood T cell repertoires in COVID-19. Measured with immunoSEQ multiplex PCR; TCRdb has only the in-frame clones, and not every one. The table shows approximately 150,000 clones, with around four fifths occurring only once. Sequencing was done on a sample of peripheral blood. These TCRs come from a woman over 75 with acute or convalescent COVID-19.

V usage is TRBV30 and J usage is TRBJ1-1; 9 bases align to TRBD1. Germline-derived CDR1 and CDR2 are GTSNPN and SVGIG (reference sequence). V lost 3 bases and J lost 8; bases outside the gene matches: 7. CDR3 length: 13 amino acids. CDR3 coding DNA: TGTGCCTGGAGCGGTGACAGGGGGTCCGAAGCTTTCTTT. This sequence encodes CAWSGDRGSEAFF.

The chain couples TRBV5-1 to TRBJ2-5; a weak D match, TRBD2 (5 bases). In germline, CDR1 is SGHRS, CDR2 YFSETQ. With 0 bases removed from V and 3 bases from J, the gap between germline ends came to 12 bases. There are 15 residues in the CDR3. CDR3 amino acids: CASSLGGILKETQYF. DNA of the CDR3: TGCGCCAGCAGCTTGGGAGGGATCCTCAAAGAGACCCAGTACTTC.

V usage is TRBV6-5 and J usage is TRBJ2-1; D perhaps matches TRBD1 (6 bases). The CDR3 has 15 amino acids. V dropped 4 bases and J dropped 2 bases, with 12 bases sitting between them. Germline CDR1 MNHEY, CDR2 SVGAGI. The CDR3 bases are TGTGCCAGCAGTTCCGGACAGCCACCCTACAATGAGCAGTTCTTC. This gives the protein CASSSGQPPYNEQFF.

The V call is TRBV10-1, the J call TRBJ1-2, with 8 positions matching TRBD1. This CDR3 is built from 13 residues. J was trimmed by 4 bases and V by 6 bases; bases with no gene match: 4. Germline lookup yields CDR1 WNHNN and CDR2 SYGVQD (reference sequence). CDR3 loop: CASSRGQGYGYTF. CDR3 sequence (DNA): TGCGCCAGCAGCCGAGGACAGGGCTATGGCTACACCTTC.

The V call is TRBV4-3, the J call TRBJ2-5; TRBD1 aligns across 8 bases. Germline CDR1 reads LGHNA; CDR2 reads YSLEER. The J segment lost 5 bases and the V segment lost 5 bases, leaving 10 bases of the junction unmatched. The CDR3 has 15 residues. In DNA, the CDR3 is TGCGCCAGCAGCTACCGGGACAGGCCAACGGAGACCCAGTACTTC. Amino acid sequence: CASSYRDRPTETQYF.

The CDR3 region has the DNA TGTGCCAGCAGCTGGACAGGGGGAGACTACGAGCAGTACTTC. This codes for CASSWTGGDYEQYF. This chain connects TRBV7-2 to TRBJ2-7; 10 bases are shared with TRBD1. Germline-derived CDR1 and CDR2 are SGHTA and FQGNSA. The CDR3 runs to 14 residues. V trimming: 4 bases; J trimming: 3 bases; junction bases outside the gene matches: 3. Using reference TRBV7-2 and TRBJ2-7 for the parts outside the CDR3, the full variable domain is GAGVSQSPSNKVTEKGKDVELRCDPISGHTALYWYRQSLGQGLEFLIYFQGNSAPDKSGLPSDRFSAERTGGSVSTLTIQRTQQEDSAVYLCASSWTGGDYEQYFGPGTRLTVT.

A word on this clone: This sample includes further DNA sequences coding for the same CDR3. V is TRBV6-1 and J is TRBJ1-1; D unresolved. This CDR3 has 12 residues. CDR1 and CDR2 from the germline V gene are MNHNS and SASEGT. V lost 1 base, J lost 7 bases, and 7 bases lay in between. The CDR3 spells CASSEGRSEAFF. The CDR3 coding sequence is TGTGCCAGCAGTGAAGGGAGGAGTGAAGCTTTCTTT.

The chain carries TRBV5-1 and TRBJ2-7; weak D call: TRBD2 (5 bases). The CDR3 consists of 15 residues. V dropped 4 bases and J dropped 2 bases, with 16 bases sitting between them. Germline V gene data show CDR1 as SGHRS and CDR2 as YFSETQ. The CDR3 loop is CASSLAGGPTYEQYF. Here the CDR3 DNA reads TGCGCCAGCAGCCTAGCAGGTGGGCCAACCTACGAGCAGTACTTC.

J is TRBJ2-2 and V is TRBV10-1; perhaps TRBD1 as D (5 bases). Germline CDR1 is WNHNN and CDR2 is SYGVQD (reference sequence). CDR3 length: 15 residues. Trimming left V 0 bases short and J 7 bases short, with 12 bases between. CDR3 region: CASSESPQAIGELFF. CDR3 nucleotides: TGCGCCAGCAGTGAGTCCCCACAGGCTATCGGGGAGCTGTTTTTT.

The sample holds one count of this clone. The chain links TRBV7-7 to TRBJ2-1; TRBD2 aligns across 9 bases. The V segment lost 5 bases and the J segment 0 bases; nucleotides outside the gene matches: 14. Per the germline V gene, CDR1 is SSHAT and CDR2 is FNYEAQ (reference sequence). The CDR3 spans 19 residues. The CDR3 bases are TGTGCCAGCAGCGCCGAGGTAGCTAGCGGGAAGAGCTCCTACAATGAGCAGTTCTTC. Translated: CASSAEVASGKSSYNEQFF.

A word on this clone: The same CDR3 is also encoded by other DNA sequences in this sample. J is TRBJ2-3 and V is TRBV5-1; TRBD2 aligns across 7 bases. Germline assignment: CDR1 SGHRS and CDR2 YFSETQ. V shed 0 bases and J 1 base; nucleotides not matched to a gene: 2. The CDR3 extends over 15 amino acids. The CDR3 DNA sequence: TGCGCCAGCAGCTTGGCGGGAGGACGCACAGATACGCAGTATTTT. It is translated as CASSLAGGRTDTQYF.

The V and J genes are TRBV19 and TRBJ1-2; 10 bases are a match to TRBD1. The CDR3 sequence is 16 residues long. CDR1 is LNHDA, CDR2 SQIVND, per germline (reference sequence). The V gene end was trimmed by 9 bases and the J gene end by 3 bases; junction bases not matched to a gene: 13. DNA of the CDR3: TGTGCCAGCACCACCGGGACAGGGGAATTCGACTATGGCTACACCTTC. Translation: CASTTGTGEFDYGYTF. Full variable domain (outside the CDR3, taken from reference TRBV19 and TRBJ1-2): DGGITQSPKYLFRKEGQNVTLSCEQNLNHDAMYWYRQDPGQGLRLIYYSQIVNDFQKGDIAEGYSVSREKKESFPLTVTSAQKNPTAFYLCASTTGTGEFDYGYTFGSGTRLTVV.

The chain couples TRBV7-8 to TRBJ2-2, with TRBD2 identical over 7 bases. The CDR3 is made up of 18 amino acids. Germline assignment: CDR1 SGHVS and CDR2 FQNEAQ. V lost 5 bases to trimming and J lost 0 bases; unmatched junction nucleotides: 12. The CDR3: CASSRPASGDANTGELFF. DNA for the CDR3: TGTGCCAGCAGCCGACCGGCTAGCGGAGACGCGAACACCGGGGAGCTGTTTTTT.

The chain employs TRBV11-3 and TRBJ2-5; 7 bases are shared with TRBD1. Germline trimming cut 1 base from V and 0 bases from J; bases unmatched to any gene: 2. This CDR3 is built from 15 residues. Per germline, CDR1 SGHNT and CDR2 YENEEA. This CDR3 is CASSLGQGDQETQYF. The CDR3 DNA reads as TGTGCCAGCAGCTTAGGTCAGGGGGACCAAGAGACCCAGTACTTC.

The chain employs TRBV2 and TRBJ1-4; 9 bases match TRBD1. V was pared by 4 bases and J by 6 bases, with 0 bases of the junction left unmatched. From germline, CDR1 is SNHLY and CDR2 FYNNEI. There are 13 residues in the CDR3. CDR3 region: CASSGTGDEKLFF. CDR3 bases: TGTGCCAGCAGTGGGACAGGGGATGAAAAACTGTTTTTT.

V and J are TRBV7-3 and TRBJ2-1, with TRBD2 identical over 10 bases. V gave up 4 bases and J gave up 6 bases; unmatched junction bases: 12. CDR3 length: 17 amino acids. Germline values: CDR1 SGHTA, CDR2 FQGTGA. The DNA for the CDR3 is TGTGCCAGCAGCTCATGGGCGTTAGCGGGGGGTCGCAATGAGCAGTTCTTC. Its protein product is CASSSWALAGGRNEQFF.

The chain employs TRBV5-1 and TRBJ2-3; 14 nucleotides agree with TRBD2. The CDR3 loop spans 16 amino acids. Germline V CDR1 and CDR2: SGHRS, YFSETQ. J lost 3 bases, V lost 4 bases, and 4 bases had no gene match. CDR3 nucleotides: TGCGCCAGCAGCCAACGGACTAGCGGGGGGACAGATACGCAGTATTTT. It codes for CASSQRTSGGTDTQYF.

The chain is built from TRBV2 and TRBJ2-7; unclear D gene. Trimming left V 7 bases short and J 1 base short, with 14 bases between. There are 14 residues in the CDR3. CDR1 and CDR2 (germline): SNHLY, FYNNEI. CDR3 amino acids: CASKNTGSSYEQYF. In DNA form, the CDR3 reads TGTGCCAGCAAAAATACCGGGTCGTCCTACGAGCAGTACTTC.

V is TRBV27 and J is TRBJ2-1; 9 bases are a match to TRBD2. V trimming: 8 bases; J trimming: 6 bases; junction bases outside the gene matches: 8. Per germline, CDR1 MNHEY and CDR2 SMNVEV (reference sequence). CDR3 length equals 14 residues. The CDR3 sequence: CASGSGLAGNEQFF. DNA for the CDR3: TGTGCCAGCGGCTCGGGACTAGCTGGCAATGAGCAGTTCTTC.

The chain employs TRBV19 and TRBJ2-3; TRBD2 aligns across 10 bases. Germline V gene lookup returns CDR1 LNHDA and CDR2 SQIVND (reference sequence). Germline trimming cut 8 bases from V and 4 bases from J; bases unmatched to any gene: 0. The CDR3 totals 12 residues. Written as DNA, the CDR3 is TGTGCCAGTGGACTAGCGGCAGATACGCAGTATTTT. Translation gives CASGLAADTQYF.

Concerning this clone itself: Other DNA sequences of this sample code for an identical CDR3. The rearrangement links TRBV19 to TRBJ2-3; 11 bases match TRBD2. Germline V CDR1 and CDR2: LNHDA, SQIVND (reference sequence). The CDR3 has 15 residues. Trimming cost V 6 bases and J 3 bases; bases outside gene matches: 5. The CDR3 loop reads CASSPTSGSTDTQYF. For the CDR3, the DNA is TGTGCCAGTAGCCCAACTAGCGGGAGTACAGATACGCAGTATTTT. The full variable domain, its missing parts supplied by reference TRBV19 and TRBJ2-3, is DGGITQSPKYLFRKEGQNVTLSCEQNLNHDAMYWYRQDPGQGLRLIYYSQIVNDFQKGDIAEGYSVSREKKESFPLTVTSAQKNPTAFYLCASSPTSGSTDTQYFGPGTRLTVL.

The chain has TRBV3-1 (or the pseudogene TRBV3-2) and TRBJ1-2; weak D call: TRBD1 (6 bases). CDR3 length equals 12 residues. The V and J ends lost 2 bases and 5 bases respectively, with 6 bases between them. Germline assignment: CDR1 LGHDT and CDR2 YNNKEL (reference sequence). The DNA of the CDR3 is TGTGCCAGCAGCCAAACAGGGTATGGCTACACCTTC. The encoded protein is CASSQTGYGYTF.

This chain connects TRBV10-1 to TRBJ2-1, with 8 bases lining up with TRBD2. Unmatched junction bases numbered 2, after V lost 2 bases and J lost 8 bases. The V gene's germline CDR1 is WNHNN and CDR2 SYGVQD (reference sequence). The CDR3 covers 13 residues. CDR3 coding DNA: TGCGCCAGCAGTGAGGGACTAGCAGATGAGCAGTTCTTC. As protein: CASSEGLADEQFF.

The chain couples TRBV19 to TRBJ1-5, with no clear D. Trimming took off 5 bases at V and 7 bases at J, with 12 bases between the two ends. This CDR3 is 13 amino acids long. The germline CDR1 and CDR2 sequences are LNHDA and SQIVND (reference sequence). CDR3: CASSPQAGQPQHF. The CDR3 nucleotides are TGTGCCAGTAGTCCTCAGGCTGGACAGCCCCAGCATTTT.

A few counts support this clone. This chain connects TRBV25-1 to TRBJ1-3; D gene uncertain. V was cut by 8 bases and J by 0 bases, with 14 bases left in between. The CDR3 is made up of 15 amino acids. Per germline, CDR1 MGHDK and CDR2 SYGVNS. CDR3 DNA sequence: TGTGCCAGCTCCCGATTCGGGGACTCTGGAAACACCATATATTTT. This sequence encodes CASSRFGDSGNTIYF.

The chain links TRBV15 to TRBJ1-4; D might be TRBD1 (5 bases). V was shortened by 5 bases and J by 0 bases, with 13 bases between the two germline ends. The germline V gene encodes CDR1 LNHNV and CDR2 YYDKDF (reference sequence). The CDR3 consists of 16 residues. The CDR3 spells CATSDGRVSTNEKLFF. DNA of the CDR3: TGTGCCACCAGCGACGGCAGGGTTTCAACTAATGAAAAACTGTTTTTT.

The chain is built from TRBV5-1 and TRBJ2-2, with D perhaps TRBD2 (5 bases). There are 14 residues in the CDR3. The germline V gene has CDR1 SGHRS and CDR2 YFSETQ. V lost 0 bases to trimming and J lost 6 bases, with 9 bases between them. The CDR3 region has the DNA TGCGCCAGCAGCTTGGTTCTGGGAGCCGGGGAGCTGTTTTTT. It encodes CASSLVLGAGELFF.

The chain carries TRBV4-3 and TRBJ1-6; 8 nucleotides align to TRBD1. Germline lookup yields CDR1 LGHNA and CDR2 YSLEER. Losses at the gene ends were 4 bases for V and 6 bases for J; bases not matched to a gene: 2. The CDR3 totals 14 residues. CDR3 region: CASSLGQANSPLHF. CDR3 sequence (DNA): TGCGCCAGCAGCCTGGGACAGGCTAATTCACCCCTCCACTTT.

There are a few counts of this clone. The CDR3 protein is CASSLPGHLEWGYGYTF. The DNA of the CDR3 is TGTGCCAGCAGCCTCCCGGGACACCTTGAATGGGGCTATGGCTACACCTTC. The rearrangement uses TRBV9 and TRBJ1-2; TRBD1 might be the D (6 bases). Per germline, CDR1 SGDLS and CDR2 YYNGEE. Between the trimmed V and J ends, which lost 4 bases and 4 bases, there was a span of 23 bases. This CDR3 has 17 residues. The complete variable domain, with remaining parts taken from reference TRBV9 and TRBJ1-2, reads DSGVTQTPKHLITATGQRVTLRCSPRSGDLSVYWYQQSLDQGLQFLIQYYNGEERAKGNILERFSAQQFPDLHSELNLSSLELGDSALYFCASSLPGHLEWGYGYTFGSGTRLTVV.

This chain joins TRBV29-1 and TRBJ2-1; 16 bases align to TRBD2. CDR3 size: 16 residues. The germline V gene has CDR1 SQVTM and CDR2 ANQGSEA. Trimming cost V 6 bases and J 3 bases; bases outside gene matches: 5. The CDR3 protein is CSVQGLAGGSYNEQFF. In nucleotides, the CDR3 is TGCAGCGTCCAGGGACTAGCGGGAGGGAGCTACAATGAGCAGTTCTTC.